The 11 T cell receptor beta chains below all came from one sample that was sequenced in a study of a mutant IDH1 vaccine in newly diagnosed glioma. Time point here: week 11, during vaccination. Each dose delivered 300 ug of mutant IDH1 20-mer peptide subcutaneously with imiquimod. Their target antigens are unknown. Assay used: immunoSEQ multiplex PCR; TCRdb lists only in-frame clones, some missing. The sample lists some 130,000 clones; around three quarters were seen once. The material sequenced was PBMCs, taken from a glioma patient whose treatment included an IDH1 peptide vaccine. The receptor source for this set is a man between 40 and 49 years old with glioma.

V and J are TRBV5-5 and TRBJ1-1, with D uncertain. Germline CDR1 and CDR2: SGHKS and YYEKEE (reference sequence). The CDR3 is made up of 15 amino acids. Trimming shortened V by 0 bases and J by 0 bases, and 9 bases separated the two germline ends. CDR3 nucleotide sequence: TGTGCCAGCAGCTTGGTATGGCACTTGAACACTGAAGCTTTCTTT. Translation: CASSLVWHLNTEAFF.

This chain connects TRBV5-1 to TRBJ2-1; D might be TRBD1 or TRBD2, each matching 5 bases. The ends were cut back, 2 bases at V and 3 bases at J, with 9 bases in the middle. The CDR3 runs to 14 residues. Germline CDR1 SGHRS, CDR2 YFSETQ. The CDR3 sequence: CASSLGTGYNEQFF. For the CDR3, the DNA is TGCGCCAGCAGCTTAGGGACGGGCTACAATGAGCAGTTCTTC.

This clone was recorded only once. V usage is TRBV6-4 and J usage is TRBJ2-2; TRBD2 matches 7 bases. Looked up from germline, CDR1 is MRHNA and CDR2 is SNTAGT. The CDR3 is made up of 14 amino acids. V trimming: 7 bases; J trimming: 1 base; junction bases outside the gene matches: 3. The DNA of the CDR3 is TGTGCCAGCACCCCGGGGGGGAACACCGGGGAGCTGTTTTTT. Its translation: CASTPGGNTGELFF.

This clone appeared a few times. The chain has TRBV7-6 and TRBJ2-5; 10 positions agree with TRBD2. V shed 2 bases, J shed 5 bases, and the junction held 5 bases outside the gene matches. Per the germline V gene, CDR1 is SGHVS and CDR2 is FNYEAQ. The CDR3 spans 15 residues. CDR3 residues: CASSLPGLAKETQYF. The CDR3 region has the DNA TGTGCCAGCAGCTTACCGGGACTAGCGAAGGAGACCCAGTACTTC.

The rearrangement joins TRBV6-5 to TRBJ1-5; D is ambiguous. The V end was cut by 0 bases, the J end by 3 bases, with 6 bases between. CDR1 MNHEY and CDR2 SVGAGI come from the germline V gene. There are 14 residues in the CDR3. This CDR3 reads CASSYSRDNQPQHF. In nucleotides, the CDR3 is TGTGCCAGCAGTTACTCGAGGGACAATCAGCCCCAGCATTTT.

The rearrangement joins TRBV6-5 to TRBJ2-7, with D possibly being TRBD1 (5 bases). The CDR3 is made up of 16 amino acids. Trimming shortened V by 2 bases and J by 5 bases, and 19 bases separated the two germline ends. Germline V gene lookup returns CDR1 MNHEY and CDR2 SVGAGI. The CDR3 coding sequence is TGTGCCAGCAGTTACCCCCCCCCGGGCAGGGTTGACGAGCAGTACTTC. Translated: CASSYPPPGRVDEQYF.

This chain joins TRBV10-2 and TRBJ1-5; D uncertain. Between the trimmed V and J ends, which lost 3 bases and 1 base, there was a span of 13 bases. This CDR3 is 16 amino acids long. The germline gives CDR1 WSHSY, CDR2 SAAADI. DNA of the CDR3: TGCGCCAGCAGTGAAGGGCAGTTGGGCAGCAATCAGCCCCAGCATTTT. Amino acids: CASSEGQLGSNQPQHF.

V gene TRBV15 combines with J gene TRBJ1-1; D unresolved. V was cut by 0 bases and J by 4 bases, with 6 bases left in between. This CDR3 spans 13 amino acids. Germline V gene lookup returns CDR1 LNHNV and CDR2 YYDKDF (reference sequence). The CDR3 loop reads CATSRERTTEAFF. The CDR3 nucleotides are TGTGCCACCAGCAGAGAGAGAACCACTGAAGCTTTCTTT.

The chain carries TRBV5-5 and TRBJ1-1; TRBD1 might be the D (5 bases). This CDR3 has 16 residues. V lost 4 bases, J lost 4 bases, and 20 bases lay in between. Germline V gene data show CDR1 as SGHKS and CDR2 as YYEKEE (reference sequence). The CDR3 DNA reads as TGTGCCAGCAGCATAGGACACGACCCGGGAGTCACTGAAGCTTTCTTT. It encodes CASSIGHDPGVTEAFF.

CDR3 protein: CAWGTGGTAEAFF. The CDR3 DNA reads TGTGCCTGGGGAACAGGGGGCACCGCTGAAGCTTTCTTT. The chain is built from TRBV30 and TRBJ1-1; 9 nucleotides match TRBD1. V shed 5 bases and J 6 bases; nucleotides not matched to a gene: 7. This CDR3 contains 13 residues. Germline CDR1 is GTSNPN and CDR2 is SVGIG (reference sequence). The full variable domain, in which reference TRBV30 and TRBJ1-1 provide the parts outside the CDR3, is SQTIHQWPATLVQPVGSPLSLECTVEGTSNPNLYWYRQAAGRGLQLLFYSVGIGQISSEVPQNLSASRPQDRQFILSSKKLLLSDSGFYLCAWGTGGTAEAFFGQGTRLTVV.

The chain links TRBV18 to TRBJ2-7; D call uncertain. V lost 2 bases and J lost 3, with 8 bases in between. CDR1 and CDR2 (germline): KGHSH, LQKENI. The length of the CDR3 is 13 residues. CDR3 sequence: CASSPGNFYEQYF. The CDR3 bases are TGTGCCAGCTCACCAGGAAATTTCTACGAGCAGTACTTC.